These 11 T cell receptor beta chains were sequenced from one sample in a study of beta chain features in type 1 diabetes. Whole-study results and caveats: Among all four CD4+ subsets, Type 1 diabetes patients had TCRB CDR3s that were moderately but significantly shorter.

Reverse transcription of all isolated RNA meant that expressed TCRB transcripts were sequenced. Measured with immunoSEQ multiplex PCR; TCRdb has only the in-frame clones, and not every one. The sample shows hundreds of thousands of clones, around 15% of them seen only once. No cognate antigen is known for these TCRs. The sample was naive CD4+ T cells from blood. The receptors were gathered from a man between 18 and 29 years old with type 1 diabetes.

V and J are TRBV18 and TRBJ2-6; TRBD2 aligns across 8 bases. This CDR3 spans 20 amino acids. With V trimmed by 3 bases and J by 0 bases, 13 bases remained unmatched. Germline loops: CDR1 KGHSH, CDR2 LQKENI. The CDR3 coding sequence is TGTGCCAGCTCACCCCGTAATCTAGCGGGCGTGAGCTCTGGGGCCAACGTCCTGACTTTC. Residues: CASSPRNLAGVSSGANVLTF.

Concerning this clone itself: One junction end disagrees with the germline gene, perhaps due to a read error. This chain links TRBV7-7 with TRBJ2-1, with 9 bases that match TRBD2. The CDR3 runs 14 residues. In germline, CDR1 is SSHAT, CDR2 FNYEAQ (reference sequence). The CDR3 spells CASSPGLANNEQFF. CDR3 DNA: TGTGCTAGCAGCCCCGGACTAGCGAACAATGAGCAGTTCTTC.

The rearrangement links TRBV11-2 to TRBJ2-7; the D is unclear. V lost 3 bases to trimming and J lost 0 bases, with 12 bases between them. The CDR3 length is 15 residues. Germline CDR1 reads SGHAT; CDR2 reads FQNNGV. The CDR3 coding sequence is TGTGCCAGCAGCTTCACCGGGTTGAGCTCCTACGAGCAGTACTTC. Residues: CASSFTGLSSYEQYF. The full variable domain, its missing parts supplied by reference TRBV11-2 and TRBJ2-7, is EAGVAQSPRYKIIEKRQSVAFWCNPISGHATLYWYQQILGQGPKLLIQFQNNGVVDDSQLPKDRFSAERLKGVDSTLKIQPAKLEDSAVYLCASSFTGLSSYEQYFGPGTRLTVT.

This clone was seen a few times. This chain links TRBV7-2 with TRBJ1-2; 7 nucleotides match TRBD1. The CDR3 runs 14 residues. The V gene's germline CDR1 is SGHTA and CDR2 FQGNSA. Trimming took 3 bases from V and 4 from J; bases not matched to a gene: 5. The DNA for the CDR3 is TGTGCCAGCAGCTTTACCGGGACAGCCTATGGCTACACCTTC. Translating it yields CASSFTGTAYGYTF.

This clone was counted only a few times. The chain has TRBV19 and TRBJ2-3; TRBD1 matches 7 bases. V lost 8 bases to trimming and J lost 4 bases; unmatched junction nucleotides: 6. This CDR3 contains 13 residues. In germline, CDR1 is LNHDA, CDR2 SQIVND (reference sequence). This CDR3 reads CASSTGVPDTQYF. The CDR3 DNA reads TGTGCCAGTTCTACAGGGGTCCCAGATACGCAGTATTTT. The whole variable domain, filled in from reference TRBV19 and TRBJ2-3, reads DGGITQSPKYLFRKEGQNVTLSCEQNLNHDAMYWYRQDPGQGLRLIYYSQIVNDFQKGDIAEGYSVSREKKESFPLTVTSAQKNPTAFYLCASSTGVPDTQYFGPGTRLTVL.

This clone was counted only a few times. CDR3: CASSDRVREQYF. In nucleotides, the CDR3 is TGTGCCAGTAGTGACAGGGTACGCGAGCAGTACTTC. This chain connects TRBV19 to TRBJ2-7, with 7 bases matching TRBD1. The germline V gene encodes CDR1 LNHDA and CDR2 SQIVND (reference sequence). Germline trimming cut 5 bases from V and 6 bases from J; bases unmatched to any gene: 4. This CDR3 has 12 residues.

The rearrangement links TRBV11-3 to TRBJ2-3; no definite D call. V shed 1 base and J shed 2 bases, with 4 bases lying between them. The CDR3 runs 13 residues. CDR1 and CDR2 from the germline V gene are SGHNT and YENEEA. The CDR3 here is CASSLGVTDTQYF. DNA for the CDR3: TGTGCCAGCAGCTTAGGGGTCACAGATACGCAGTATTTT.

This clone was found a few times. J is TRBJ2-7 and V is TRBV28, with unresolved D. V lost 3 bases to trimming and J lost 3 bases, with 15 bases between them. The CDR3 sequence is 15 residues long. Germline V lookup: CDR1 MDHEN, CDR2 SYDVKM. The CDR3 DNA reads as TGTGCCAGCAGTTTGAGTCGGTCAGACCACTACGAGCAGTACTTC. Protein: CASSLSRSDHYEQYF.

This clone was seen at least ten times. Other DNA variants within this sample encode the same CDR3. The V gene is TRBV14, the J gene TRBJ2-1; D is unresolved. CDR1 SGHDN and CDR2 FVKESK come from the germline V gene. V lost 3 bases and J 9 bases, leaving 6 bases between the germline ends. This CDR3 has 11 residues. In nucleotides, the CDR3 is TGTGCCAGCAGCCAGGGTCGTGAGCAGTTCTTC. Protein product: CASSQGREQFF. The variable domain in full, with the rest retrieved from reference TRBV14 and TRBJ2-1, is EAGVTQFPSHSVIEKGQTVTLRCDPISGHDNLYWYRRVMGKEIKFLLHFVKESKQDESGMPNNRFLAERTGGTYSTLKVQPAELEDSGVYFCASSQGREQFFGPGTRLTVL.

The J gene is TRBJ1-6, the V gene TRBV7-2; TRBD1 matches at 7 bases. Germline V gene sequence: CDR1 SGHTA, CDR2 FQGNSA. The CDR3 is 15 amino acids. After removal of 6 bases from V and 7 bases from J, the junction contained 9 bases not matched to a gene. CDR3 sequence: CASRIRGQLNSPLHF. The CDR3 DNA reads as TGTGCCAGCAGGATCCGGGGACAGTTGAATTCACCCCTCCACTTT.

V usage is TRBV7-9 and J usage is TRBJ2-5, with D perhaps given as TRBD1 or TRBD2 (5 bases each). Germline loops: CDR1 SEHNR, CDR2 FQNEAQ (reference sequence). CDR3 length equals 14 residues. The V end was cut by 5 bases, the J end by 4 bases, with 14 bases between. CDR3 amino acids: CASSEQEVGETQYF. The CDR3 DNA reads as TGTGCCAGCAGCGAACAGGAGGTTGGAGAGACCCAGTACTTC. Complete variable domain (other parts from reference TRBV7-9 and TRBJ2-5): DTGVSQNPRHKITKRGQNVTFRCDPISEHNRLYWYRQTLGQGPEFLTYFQNEAQLEKSRLLSDRFSAERPKGSFSTLEIQRTEQGDSAMYLCASSEQEVGETQYFGPGTRLLVL.